Listed below are T cell receptor beta chains from one sample, sequenced in a study of blood T cell repertoires in COVID-19. Sequencing was performed with immunoSEQ multiplex PCR; in TCRdb, only in-frame clones are kept and a portion is missing. The sample yields 50,000 or so clones, 90% to 95% seen once. Sequenced input: peripheral blood. The origin of the receptors is a man aged 60-69 years with COVID-19, enrolled during active disease. CDR3s include the opening cysteine and the closing phenylalanine or tryptophan. A D gene is named only where the DNA matches it firmly. The size field is filled for only some rows; it gives once, few, many or a size class.

j_gene: TRBJ1-1; abundance: NA; v_gene: TRBV5-1; d_gene: TRBD1; CDR3aa: CASSPEGAPNTEAFF; CDR3nt: TGCGCCAGCAGCCCTGAGGGGGCCCCGAACACTGAAGCTTTCTTT
j_gene: TRBJ2-1; abundance: NA; v_gene: TRBV2; d_gene: NA; CDR3aa: CASSLYNFQEQFF; CDR3nt: TGTGCCAGCAGTCTATATAACTTCCAAGAGCAGTTCTTC
j_gene: TRBJ1-4; abundance: NA; v_gene: TRBV28; d_gene: NA; CDR3aa: CASSFVRGGSTNEKLFF; CDR3nt: TGTGCCAGCAGTTTTGTCAGGGGCGGGTCAACTAATGAAAAACTGTTTTTT
j_gene: TRBJ1-4; abundance: NA; v_gene: TRBV10-3; d_gene: TRBD1; CDR3aa: CAISETGGYVEKLFF; CDR3nt: TGTGCCATCAGTGAGACAGGGGGCTATGTTGAAAAACTGTTTTTT
j_gene: TRBJ2-2; abundance: NA; v_gene: TRBV4-1; d_gene: TRBD2; CDR3aa: CASSQEYGREGSGELFF; CDR3nt: TGCGCCAGCAGCCAAGAGTACGGGCGGGAGGGCTCCGGGGAGCTGTTTTTT
j_gene: TRBJ2-7; abundance: NA; v_gene: TRBV28; d_gene: TRBD1; CDR3aa: CASLAGGDSYEQYF; CDR3nt: TGTGCCAGTCTCGCAGGGGGCGACTCCTACGAGCAGTACTTC
j_gene: TRBJ2-3; abundance: NA; v_gene: TRBV4-1; d_gene: TRBD1; CDR3aa: CASSQDETGGPDTQYF; CDR3nt: TGCGCCAGCAGCCAAGATGAAACAGGGGGCCCAGATACGCAGTATTTT
j_gene: TRBJ1-4; abundance: NA; v_gene: TRBV6-5; d_gene: NA; CDR3aa: CASSPKIEKLFF; CDR3nt: TGTGCCAGCAGTCCAAAAATTGAAAAACTGTTTTTT
j_gene: TRBJ2-5; abundance: NA; v_gene: TRBV7-9; d_gene: NA; CDR3aa: CASSLYLETQYF; CDR3nt: TGTGCCAGCAGCTTATATTTAGAGACCCAGTACTTC
j_gene: TRBJ2-7; abundance: NA; v_gene: TRBV12-3/TRBV12-4; d_gene: TRBD2; CDR3aa: CASSLRTRVEQYF; CDR3nt: TGTGCCAGCAGTTTAAGGACTAGGGTCGAGCAGTACTTC
j_gene: TRBJ1-2; abundance: NA; v_gene: TRBV27; d_gene: TRBD1; CDR3aa: CASKYGQGRGYTF; CDR3nt: TGTGCCAGTAAATACGGACAGGGCCGTGGCTACACCTTC
j_gene: TRBJ2-5; abundance: NA; v_gene: TRBV4-2; d_gene: NA; CDR3aa: CASSQDGIGYQETQYF; CDR3nt: TGTGCCAGCAGCCAAGACGGGATTGGGTACCAAGAGACCCAGTACTTC
j_gene: TRBJ2-2; abundance: NA; v_gene: TRBV5-1; d_gene: NA; CDR3aa: CASSSDFTGELFF; CDR3nt: TGCGCCAGCAGTAGCGACTTCACCGGGGAGCTGTTTTTT
j_gene: TRBJ2-7; abundance: NA; v_gene: TRBV19; d_gene: TRBD1; CDR3aa: CASSSPDRASYEQYF; CDR3nt: TGTGCCAGTAGTAGTCCGGACAGGGCCTCCTACGAGCAGTACTTC
j_gene: TRBJ2-3; abundance: once; v_gene: TRBV4-2; d_gene: NA; CDR3aa: CASSELSSSTDTQYF; CDR3nt: TGTGCCAGCAGCGAGCTTAGTTCTAGCACAGATACGCAGTATTTT
j_gene: TRBJ2-5; abundance: once; v_gene: TRBV9; d_gene: NA; CDR3aa: CASSVEWAGKETQYF; CDR3nt: TGTGCCAGCAGCGTAGAGTGGGCAGGGAAGGAGACCCAGTACTTC
j_gene: TRBJ1-2; abundance: NA; v_gene: TRBV3-1/TRBV3-2; d_gene: NA; CDR3aa: CASSQPTGIGYGYTF; CDR3nt: TGTGCCAGCAGCCAACCTACAGGGATTGGCTATGGCTACACCTTC
j_gene: TRBJ1-2; abundance: NA; v_gene: TRBV25-1; d_gene: TRBD1; CDR3aa: CASSDQGAFGYTF; CDR3nt: TGTGCCAGCAGTGACCAGGGGGCTTTTGGCTACACCTTC
j_gene: TRBJ2-7; abundance: once; v_gene: TRBV28; d_gene: TRBD2; CDR3aa: CASSSRLAGGEQYF; CDR3nt: TGTGCCAGCAGTTCCAGACTAGCGGGAGGCGAGCAGTACTTC
j_gene: TRBJ1-2; abundance: NA; v_gene: TRBV19; d_gene: TRBD1; CDR3aa: CASSSHRGRGNGYTF; CDR3nt: TGTGCCAGTAGTTCCCACAGGGGGCGAGGAAATGGCTACACCTTC
j_gene: TRBJ2-7; abundance: NA; v_gene: TRBV13; d_gene: NA; CDR3aa: CASSLVGQGGYEQYF; CDR3nt: TGTGCCAGCAGCTTAGTCGGCCAGGGTGGATACGAGCAGTACTTC
j_gene: TRBJ2-3; abundance: NA; v_gene: TRBV5-1; d_gene: NA; CDR3aa: CASSLWAGKTDTQYF; CDR3nt: TGCGCCAGCAGCTTGTGGGCCGGCAAGACAGATACGCAGTATTTT
j_gene: TRBJ2-1; abundance: NA; v_gene: TRBV3-1/TRBV3-2; d_gene: NA; CDR3aa: CASSQGGVYNEQFF; CDR3nt: TGTGCCAGCAGCCAAGGCGGGGTTTACAATGAGCAGTTCTTC
j_gene: TRBJ1-5; abundance: NA; v_gene: TRBV15; d_gene: TRBD1; CDR3aa: CATSTGPGTGSNQPQHF; CDR3nt: TGTGCCACCAGCACCGGGCCCGGGACAGGGAGCAATCAGCCCCAGCATTTT
j_gene: TRBJ1-2; abundance: NA; v_gene: TRBV6-4; d_gene: NA; CDR3aa: CASSVTVDSFYGYTF; CDR3nt: TGTGCCAGCAGTGTAACGGTGGACAGCTTTTATGGCTACACCTTC
j_gene: TRBJ2-7; abundance: NA; v_gene: TRBV7-2; d_gene: TRBD2; CDR3aa: CASSLGSGGRSYEQYF; CDR3nt: TGTGCCAGCAGCTTAGGGTCGGGAGGGAGGTCCTACGAGCAGTACTTC
j_gene: TRBJ1-2; abundance: NA; v_gene: TRBV5-1; d_gene: TRBD1; CDR3aa: CASSSGQGAHGYTF; CDR3nt: TGCGCCAGCAGCTCGGGACAGGGGGCACATGGCTACACCTTC
j_gene: TRBJ2-7; abundance: NA; v_gene: TRBV6-2/TRBV6-3; d_gene: NA; CDR3aa: CASSYAQGYEQYF; CDR3nt: TGTGCCAGCAGTTACGCACAGGGCTACGAGCAGTACTTC
j_gene: TRBJ1-1; abundance: NA; v_gene: TRBV4-1; d_gene: TRBD1; CDR3aa: CASSQDEGGGTEAFF; CDR3nt: TGCGCCAGCAGCCAAGATGAAGGGGGCGGCACTGAAGCTTTCTTT
j_gene: TRBJ2-1; abundance: NA; v_gene: TRBV11-1; d_gene: TRBD2; CDR3aa: CASSTLAGSSYNEQFF; CDR3nt: TGTGCCAGCAGCACACTAGCGGGGAGCTCCTACAATGAGCAGTTCTTC
j_gene: TRBJ2-1; abundance: NA; v_gene: TRBV3-1/TRBV3-2; d_gene: NA; CDR3aa: CASSQVSGESSYNEQFF; CDR3nt: TGTGCCAGCAGCCAAGTGTCAGGGGAGAGCTCCTACAATGAGCAGTTCTTC
j_gene: TRBJ2-1; abundance: NA; v_gene: TRBV2; d_gene: TRBD2; CDR3aa: CASTLAAYNEQFF; CDR3nt: TGTGCCAGCACACTAGCGGCTTACAATGAGCAGTTCTTC
j_gene: TRBJ2-7; abundance: once; v_gene: TRBV6-6; d_gene: NA; CDR3aa: CASSYSGESSYEQYF; CDR3nt: TGTGCCAGCAGTTACTCCGGAGAAAGCTCCTACGAGCAGTACTTC
j_gene: TRBJ1-5; abundance: NA; v_gene: TRBV30; d_gene: TRBD1; CDR3aa: CAWSVKSLGGAGQPQHF; CDR3nt: TGTGCCTGGAGTGTAAAGTCGTTAGGGGGCGCAGGACAGCCCCAGCATTTT
j_gene: TRBJ2-2; abundance: NA; v_gene: TRBV11-2; d_gene: NA; CDR3aa: CASSLDMTLTGELFF; CDR3nt: TGTGCCAGCAGCTTAGATATGACTCTCACCGGGGAGCTGTTTTTT
j_gene: TRBJ1-5; abundance: NA; v_gene: TRBV7-2; d_gene: TRBD1; CDR3aa: CASSQQATGGRDQPQHF; CDR3nt: TGTGCCAGCAGCCAACAGGCTACAGGGGGCAGGGATCAGCCCCAGCATTTT
j_gene: TRBJ2-7; abundance: NA; v_gene: TRBV3-1/TRBV3-2; d_gene: TRBD2; CDR3aa: CASRHTSGGEQYF; CDR3nt: TGTGCCAGCAGACATACTAGCGGGGGCGAGCAGTACTTC
j_gene: TRBJ1-2; abundance: NA; v_gene: TRBV5-5; d_gene: NA; CDR3aa: CASSLYLTAIEVYGYTF; CDR3nt: TGTGCCAGCAGCTTGTATTTGACAGCCATAGAGGTCTATGGCTACACCTTC
j_gene: TRBJ1-6; abundance: NA; v_gene: TRBV7-8; d_gene: NA; CDR3aa: CASSLRRDNSPLHF; CDR3nt: TGTGCCAGCAGCTTAAGACGGGATAATTCACCCCTCCACTTT
j_gene: TRBJ1-5; abundance: NA; v_gene: TRBV28; d_gene: NA; CDR3aa: CASIRGGGYSNQPQHF; CDR3nt: TGTGCCAGCATAAGGGGAGGGGGATATAGCAATCAGCCCCAGCATTTT
j_gene: TRBJ2-7; abundance: NA; v_gene: TRBV9; d_gene: TRBD2; CDR3aa: CASSLTAAGGIAYEQYF; CDR3nt: TGTGCCAGCAGCCTCACCGCAGCGGGGGGAATAGCCTACGAGCAGTACTTC
j_gene: TRBJ2-2; abundance: NA; v_gene: TRBV2; d_gene: TRBD2; CDR3aa: CASSVGLAGGRNTGELFF; CDR3nt: TGTGCCAGCAGTGTCGGGCTAGCGGGGGGGCGGAACACCGGGGAGCTGTTTTTT
j_gene: TRBJ2-3; abundance: NA; v_gene: TRBV9; d_gene: TRBD1; CDR3aa: CASSVVPGTGRKTDTQYF; CDR3nt: TGTGCCAGCAGCGTAGTCCCCGGGACAGGTAGGAAGACAGATACGCAGTATTTT
j_gene: TRBJ1-5; abundance: NA; v_gene: TRBV5-6; d_gene: TRBD1; CDR3aa: CASSGRTGNQPQHF; CDR3nt: TGTGCCAGCAGCGGAAGGACAGGGAATCAGCCCCAGCATTTT
j_gene: TRBJ1-5; abundance: once; v_gene: TRBV6-5; d_gene: TRBD1; CDR3aa: CASSPGGTQPQHF; CDR3nt: TGTGCCAGCAGTCCAGGGGGGACTCAGCCCCAGCATTTT
j_gene: TRBJ1-4; abundance: NA; v_gene: TRBV25-1; d_gene: TRBD1; CDR3aa: CASSGDSRHEKLFF; CDR3nt: TGTGCCAGCAGTGGGGACAGCCGTCACGAAAAACTGTTTTTT
j_gene: TRBJ2-7; abundance: NA; v_gene: TRBV7-2; d_gene: NA; CDR3aa: CASSPNGQGRGLSYEQYF; CDR3nt: TGTGCCAGCAGCCCGAATGGCCAGGGGAGGGGTCTCTCCTACGAGCAGTACTTC
j_gene: TRBJ2-7; abundance: NA; v_gene: TRBV25-1; d_gene: NA; CDR3aa: CASSRVYEQYF; CDR3nt: TGTGCCAGCAGCAGGGTCTACGAGCAGTACTTC
j_gene: TRBJ1-6; abundance: NA; v_gene: TRBV19; d_gene: NA; CDR3aa: CASSISMYNSPLHF; CDR3nt: TGTGCCAGTAGTATTTCCATGTATAATTCACCCCTCCACTTT
j_gene: TRBJ2-7; abundance: NA; v_gene: TRBV19; d_gene: NA; CDR3aa: CASSIGRGTYEQYF; CDR3nt: TGTGCCAGTAGTATAGGTCGGGGGACCTACGAGCAGTACTTC
j_gene: TRBJ2-3; abundance: NA; v_gene: TRBV18; d_gene: TRBD2; CDR3aa: CASSPLPAGVSPDTQYF; CDR3nt: TGTGCCAGCTCACCCCTGCCAGCGGGAGTATCCCCAGATACGCAGTATTTT
j_gene: TRBJ2-1; abundance: NA; v_gene: TRBV28; d_gene: NA; CDR3aa: CASSSSLAEQFF; CDR3nt: TGTGCCAGCAGTTCAAGTCTAGCGGAGCAGTTCTTC
j_gene: TRBJ2-1; abundance: NA; v_gene: TRBV29-1; d_gene: TRBD2; CDR3aa: CSVGGLAGNNEQFF; CDR3nt: TGCAGCGTGGGAGGACTAGCGGGAAACAATGAGCAGTTCTTC
j_gene: TRBJ1-2; abundance: once; v_gene: TRBV6-5; d_gene: TRBD1; CDR3aa: CASTTTGGGDGYTF; CDR3nt: TGTGCCAGCACCACAACAGGGGGCGGCGATGGCTACACCTTC
j_gene: TRBJ2-3; abundance: once; v_gene: TRBV9; d_gene: NA; CDR3aa: CASSASSSTDTQYF; CDR3nt: TGTGCCAGCAGCGCAAGCTCAAGCACAGATACGCAGTATTTT
j_gene: TRBJ1-3; abundance: NA; v_gene: TRBV7-2; d_gene: NA; CDR3aa: CASSLPRGRDPSGNTIYF; CDR3nt: TGTGCCAGCAGCTTACCCAGGGGACGAGACCCCTCTGGAAACACCATATATTTT
j_gene: TRBJ1-1; abundance: NA; v_gene: TRBV5-1; d_gene: TRBD1; CDR3aa: CASSLDRAANTEAFF; CDR3nt: TGCGCCAGCAGCCTGGACAGGGCGGCGAACACTGAAGCTTTCTTT
j_gene: TRBJ2-3; abundance: NA; v_gene: TRBV3-1/TRBV3-2; d_gene: TRBD2; CDR3aa: CASSQGLAGVDTQYF; CDR3nt: TGTGCCAGCAGCCAAGGGCTAGCGGGGGTTGATACGCAGTATTTT